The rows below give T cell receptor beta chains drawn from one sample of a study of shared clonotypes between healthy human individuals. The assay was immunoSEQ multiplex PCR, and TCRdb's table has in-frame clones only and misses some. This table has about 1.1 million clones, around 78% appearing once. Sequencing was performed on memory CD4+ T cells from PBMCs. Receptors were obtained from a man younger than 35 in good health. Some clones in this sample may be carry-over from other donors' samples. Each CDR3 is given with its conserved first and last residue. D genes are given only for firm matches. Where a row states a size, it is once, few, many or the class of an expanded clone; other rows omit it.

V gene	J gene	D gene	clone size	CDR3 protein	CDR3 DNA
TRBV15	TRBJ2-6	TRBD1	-	CATSRETGAGANVLTF	TGTGCCACCAGCAGAGAGACAGGGGCCGGGGCCAACGTCCTGACTTTC
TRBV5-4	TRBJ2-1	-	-	CASSQGLGPLLSSYNEQFF	TGTGCCAGCAGCCAGGGACTGGGCCCACTTTTGAGCTCCTACAATGAGCAGTTCTTC
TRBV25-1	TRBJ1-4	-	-	CASRAAVDEKLFF	TGTGCCAGCAGAGCGGCAGTGGATGAAAAACTGTTTTTT
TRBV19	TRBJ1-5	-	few	CASEWGREQPQHF	TGTGCCAGTGAATGGGGGCGAGAACAGCCCCAGCATTTT
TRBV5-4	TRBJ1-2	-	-	CASSEIGQPYGYTF	TGTGCCAGCAGCGAGATTGGACAGCCATATGGCTACACCTTC
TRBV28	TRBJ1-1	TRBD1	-	CASSTVTGLITEAFF	TGTGCCAGCAGTACCGTGACAGGGCTGATCACTGAAGCTTTCTTT
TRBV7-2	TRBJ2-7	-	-	CASSPAPVSAAYSYEQYF	TGTGCCAGCAGCCCAGCCCCCGTTTCAGCGGCCTACTCCTACGAGCAGTACTTC
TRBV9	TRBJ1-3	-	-	CASSVGGNTIYF	TGTGCCAGCAGCGTAGGCGGAAACACCATATATTTT
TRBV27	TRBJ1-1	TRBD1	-	CASSLRGQGGTEAFF	TGTGCCAGCAGTTTAAGGGGACAGGGGGGAACTGAAGCTTTCTTT
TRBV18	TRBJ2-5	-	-	CASSPPARTETQYF	TGTGCCAGCTCACCACCGGCGAGGACGGAGACCCAGTACTTC
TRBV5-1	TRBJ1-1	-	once	CASSWGVRNTEAFF	TGCGCCAGCAGCTGGGGGGTTAGGAACACTGAAGCTTTCTTT
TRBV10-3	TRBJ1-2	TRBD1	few	CAIRSTGMDYGYTF	TGTGCCATCAGGTCGACAGGGATGGACTATGGCTACACCTTC
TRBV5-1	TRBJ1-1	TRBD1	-	CASSFTGVGNTEAFF	TGCGCCAGCAGCTTTACAGGGGTTGGGAACACTGAAGCTTTCTTT